Below, one T cell receptor (beta chain) is given with its context. Clones were sequenced by immunoSEQ multiplex PCR, and TCRdb holds only the in-frame ones, with some missing. The sample yields roughly 810,000 clones, about 96% seen once. This entry is derived from a study of shared clonotypes between healthy human individuals. About the research overall: The donor pool was made up of a couple of women and three men aged 18 to 49.

Germline loops: CDR1 MNHEY, CDR2 SVGAGI. Trimming cost V 7 bases and J 4 bases, with 11 bases left between them. The CDR3 sequence is 12 residues long. CD8 cells classed as naive were CD45RO-negative and positively selected for CCR7, excluding terminally differentiated effector memory CD45RA+ cells. This chain uses TRBV6-5 with TRBJ2-7; D call uncertain. Sequencing input: naive CD8+ T cells sorted from blood. The receptor's source is a man aged 25-45 years in good health. CDR3 in DNA: TGTGCCAGCACTCAGAAAAATTACGAGCAGTACTTC. As protein: CASTQKNYEQYF.